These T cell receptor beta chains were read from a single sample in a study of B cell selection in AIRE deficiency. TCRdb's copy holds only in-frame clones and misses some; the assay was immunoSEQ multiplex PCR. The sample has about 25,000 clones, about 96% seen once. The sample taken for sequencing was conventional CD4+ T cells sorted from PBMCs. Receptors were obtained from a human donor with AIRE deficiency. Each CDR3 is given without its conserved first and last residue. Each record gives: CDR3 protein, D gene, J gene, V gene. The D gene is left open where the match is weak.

CDR3aa: ASSEGDWALAKNIQY
d_gene: NA
j_gene: TRBJ2-4
v_gene: TRBV6-1

CDR3aa: ASSPRAATNEKLF
d_gene: NA
j_gene: TRBJ1-4
v_gene: TRBV7-9

CDR3aa: ASSSGTTNIYEQY
d_gene: TRBD2
j_gene: TRBJ2-7
v_gene: TRBV7-9

CDR3aa: ASSYSGGLAINEQF
d_gene: TRBD2
j_gene: TRBJ2-1
v_gene: TRBV6-5

CDR3aa: ASKKSPRGNNYGYT
d_gene: NA
j_gene: TRBJ1-2
v_gene: TRBV27

CDR3aa: ASSSWGGNPFEQY
d_gene: NA
j_gene: TRBJ2-7
v_gene: TRBV11-2

CDR3aa: ASSGQSEQQETQY
d_gene: NA
j_gene: TRBJ2-5
v_gene: TRBV2

CDR3aa: ASSRGDEQY
d_gene: NA
j_gene: TRBJ2-7
v_gene: TRBV19

CDR3aa: ASSERRDSFTDTQY
d_gene: NA
j_gene: TRBJ2-3
v_gene: TRBV6-1

CDR3aa: ASSSQQGSGNTIY
d_gene: NA
j_gene: TRBJ1-3
v_gene: TRBV18

CDR3aa: ASSDGGGSGANVLT
d_gene: NA
j_gene: TRBJ2-6
v_gene: TRBV6-4

CDR3aa: ATSRETSGLTDTQY
d_gene: TRBD2
j_gene: TRBJ2-3
v_gene: TRBV15

CDR3aa: ASRETSGSIGELF
d_gene: TRBD2
j_gene: TRBJ2-2
v_gene: TRBV28

CDR3aa: ASSLIAAGEGPEQY
d_gene: TRBD2
j_gene: TRBJ2-7
v_gene: TRBV7-6

CDR3aa: AISTGTGERYGYT
d_gene: TRBD1
j_gene: TRBJ1-2
v_gene: TRBV10-3

CDR3aa: ASSLGTDTQY
d_gene: NA
j_gene: TRBJ2-3
v_gene: TRBV7-9

CDR3aa: ASSLDLTPRGDYGYT
d_gene: NA
j_gene: TRBJ1-2
v_gene: TRBV28

CDR3aa: ASSLVGQAPYEQY
d_gene: TRBD1
j_gene: TRBJ2-7
v_gene: TRBV5-1

CDR3aa: ASSFDTAGTGGSYEQY
d_gene: TRBD1
j_gene: TRBJ2-7
v_gene: TRBV7-9

CDR3aa: ASSIDTGIAYNEQF
d_gene: NA
j_gene: TRBJ2-1
v_gene: TRBV19

CDR3aa: ASSSNRGRTGELF
d_gene: TRBD1
j_gene: TRBJ2-2
v_gene: TRBV5-4

CDR3aa: ASSQEGGRNEKLF
d_gene: NA
j_gene: TRBJ1-4
v_gene: TRBV4-1

CDR3aa: ASSYTGNEQF
d_gene: NA
j_gene: TRBJ2-1
v_gene: TRBV6-5

CDR3aa: ASSGPSTGKTDTQY
d_gene: TRBD1
j_gene: TRBJ2-3
v_gene: TRBV5-5

CDR3aa: AISGGYSYEQY
d_gene: TRBD2
j_gene: TRBJ2-7
v_gene: TRBV10-3

CDR3aa: ASSQQLNQPQH
d_gene: NA
j_gene: TRBJ1-5
v_gene: TRBV19

CDR3aa: ASSLRGTSGSTQY
d_gene: TRBD2
j_gene: TRBJ2-3
v_gene: TRBV11-3

CDR3aa: ASSLRDRGQETQY
d_gene: TRBD1
j_gene: TRBJ2-5
v_gene: TRBV27

CDR3aa: ATRGARSLQETQY
d_gene: NA
j_gene: TRBJ2-5
v_gene: TRBV15

CDR3aa: SVGERTNEKLF
d_gene: NA
j_gene: TRBJ1-4
v_gene: TRBV29-1

CDR3aa: ASSSGGTHGADTQY
d_gene: NA
j_gene: TRBJ2-3
v_gene: TRBV11-2

CDR3aa: ASSPRAGASYEQY
d_gene: NA
j_gene: TRBJ2-7
v_gene: TRBV7-9

CDR3aa: ASSFTPSEQY
d_gene: NA
j_gene: TRBJ2-7
v_gene: TRBV11-2

CDR3aa: ASSLRLGVGEKLF
d_gene: NA
j_gene: TRBJ1-4
v_gene: TRBV11-2

CDR3aa: ASSSGQDTEAF
d_gene: TRBD1
j_gene: TRBJ1-1
v_gene: TRBV19

CDR3aa: ASSYGTLGTDTQY
d_gene: NA
j_gene: TRBJ2-3
v_gene: TRBV5-1

CDR3aa: ASRSGGQETQY
d_gene: NA
j_gene: TRBJ2-5
v_gene: TRBV19

CDR3aa: ASSALGQGTISGNTIY
d_gene: NA
j_gene: TRBJ1-3
v_gene: TRBV6-1

CDR3aa: ASSHEGRGYYEQF
d_gene: NA
j_gene: TRBJ2-1
v_gene: TRBV4-2

CDR3aa: ASWDFQPSYEQY
d_gene: NA
j_gene: TRBJ2-7
v_gene: TRBV10-2

CDR3aa: ASSEAGGASVY
d_gene: NA
j_gene: TRBJ2-7
v_gene: TRBV6-1

CDR3aa: ASSLSPTVNTEAF
d_gene: NA
j_gene: TRBJ1-1
v_gene: TRBV28

CDR3aa: ASRRHLEQF
d_gene: NA
j_gene: TRBJ2-1
v_gene: TRBV6-5

CDR3aa: ATSRDRASQPQH
d_gene: NA
j_gene: TRBJ1-5
v_gene: TRBV15

CDR3aa: AISEKGNTEAF
d_gene: NA
j_gene: TRBJ1-1
v_gene: TRBV10-3

CDR3aa: ASSLSGSNEKLF
d_gene: NA
j_gene: TRBJ1-4
v_gene: TRBV5-1

CDR3aa: ASSSNRGSSYEQY
d_gene: TRBD1
j_gene: TRBJ2-7
v_gene: TRBV6-5

CDR3aa: ASSLEYGQGQY
d_gene: NA
j_gene: TRBJ2-7
v_gene: TRBV7-9

CDR3aa: ASCRDTAYEQY
d_gene: NA
j_gene: TRBJ2-7
v_gene: TRBV28

CDR3aa: ASSLLAGSNTGELF
d_gene: NA
j_gene: TRBJ2-2
v_gene: TRBV25-1

CDR3aa: ASRRPGGTGRGGYT
d_gene: TRBD1
j_gene: TRBJ1-2
v_gene: TRBV2

CDR3aa: ASSALADSSYNEQF
d_gene: TRBD2
j_gene: TRBJ2-1
v_gene: TRBV6-4

CDR3aa: ASSERRESDTQY
d_gene: NA
j_gene: TRBJ2-3
v_gene: TRBV2

CDR3aa: ASSRDRDYNSPLH
d_gene: TRBD1
j_gene: TRBJ1-6
v_gene: TRBV7-6

CDR3aa: ASSFYRRPLNEQF
d_gene: NA
j_gene: TRBJ2-1
v_gene: TRBV28

CDR3aa: AISFPRRDKTDTQY
d_gene: NA
j_gene: TRBJ2-3
v_gene: TRBV6-9

CDR3aa: ASSLHGYEQY
d_gene: NA
j_gene: TRBJ2-7
v_gene: TRBV27